One sample yielded the 9 T cell receptor beta chains listed below, sequenced in a study of T-cell reconstitution after alpha-beta-depleted transplantation in children. Preparation of the TCRbeta library was carried out with unique molecular identifiers. TCRdb called the PCR reads again in MiXCR, with one record for every CDR3 protein. Here the sample spans about 610,000 distinct CDR3 sequences, about 10% being singletons. The starting material was PBMCs from the stem cell graft donor, obtained from the stem cell graft. The receptors were gathered from a human donor who donated a stem cell graft to a child with acute myeloid leukemia.

This clonotype has ten or more counts. The chain uses TRBV7-2 and TRBJ2-1; 13 bases are shared with TRBD2. Germline loops: CDR1 SGHTA, CDR2 FQGNSA. CDR3 size: 16 residues. Trimming took 5 bases from V and 2 from J; bases not matched to a gene: 3. CDR3 residues: CASSRTSGRAYNEQFF. DNA of the CDR3: TGTGCCAGCAGCAGAACTAGCGGGAGGGCCTACAATGAGCAGTTCTTC.

This clonotype was counted a few times. The chain recombines TRBV5-1 with TRBJ2-5, with D unresolved. V shed 1 base and J shed 4 bases, with 11 bases lying between them. This CDR3 comprises 14 residues. Germline values: CDR1 SGHRS, CDR2 YFSETQ. The CDR3 region is CASSLTAVGETQYF. DNA of the CDR3: TGCGCCAGCAGCTTGACAGCCGTGGGAGAGACCCAGTACTTC.

This rearrangement joins TRBV18 to TRBJ1-2; no clear D. Trimming stripped 2 bases from V and 8 bases from J, with 12 bases between. There are 13 residues in the CDR3. Per the germline V gene, CDR1 is KGHSH and CDR2 is LQKENI. The CDR3 reads CASSPSGLRGYTF. As DNA, the CDR3 is TGTGCCAGCTCACCAAGCGGGCTTAGGGGCTACACCTTC.

This clonotype was counted between two and nine times. This CDR3 is missing its conserved last phenylalanine or tryptophan, likely due to a read error. Because the CDR3's place on the DNA is in doubt, the DNA is left out and the CDR3 is given as listed by TCRdb. CDR3 amino acids: CASSSTSRVTLEY. The chain couples TRBV6-2 or TRBV6-3 to TRBJ2-7; TRBD2, the table's D call, lacks a check against the DNA. The CDR3 contains 13 residues when both ends are counted. Germline V gene lookup returns CDR1 MNHEY and CDR2 SVGEGT.

This chain links TRBV4-2 with TRBJ2-7; unclear D gene. CDR3 length: 14 residues. CDR1 LGHNA and CDR2 YNFKEQ come from the germline V gene. Trimming stripped 8 bases from V and 4 bases from J, with 18 bases between. The CDR3 nucleotides read TGTGCCAGCGGCCCCGGGCTCAGGTATTACGAGCAGTACTTC. Amino acids: CASGPGLRYYEQYF.

This clonotype was counted ten times or more. V gene TRBV7-2 combines with J gene TRBJ2-7; 10 nucleotides match TRBD1. Germline V lookup: CDR1 SGHTA, CDR2 FQGNSA. The V segment lost 3 bases and the J segment 7 bases; nucleotides outside the gene matches: 15. This CDR3 has 17 amino acids. The CDR3 DNA reads TGTGCCAGCAGCTTCCTTCCGGGACAGGGGCCCCCCGGGGAGCAGTACTTC. Encoded protein: CASSFLPGQGPPGEQYF.

V gene TRBV29-1 combines with J gene TRBJ2-7; D not resolved. The germline gives CDR1 SQVTM, CDR2 ANQGSEA. CDR3 length: 12 residues. The ends were cut back, 0 bases at V and 13 bases at J, with 16 bases in the middle. CDR3 coding DNA: TGCAGCGTTGAAGATCCGTATAGGTCGACCTACTTC. The encoded protein is CSVEDPYRSTYF.

The table lists this clonotype with many counts. The chain is built from TRBV20-1 and TRBJ1-5; D gene unclear. This CDR3 has 14 amino acids. V shed 2 bases and J shed 3 bases, with 11 bases lying between them. Germline CDR1 reads DFQATT; CDR2 reads SNEGSKA (reference sequence). The CDR3 coding sequence is TGCAGTGCTAGACCCCCCCTAGTCAATCAGCCCCAGCATTTT. It specifies CSARPPLVNQPQHF.

This clonotype was found a few times. The genes are TRBV28 and TRBJ2-7, with 8 bases that match TRBD1. The CDR3 length is 15 residues. Trimming cost V 6 bases and J 0 bases; bases outside gene matches: 7. Looked up from germline, CDR1 is MDHEN and CDR2 is SYDVKM. This CDR3 reads CASSPADRDSYEQYF. CDR3 DNA: TGTGCCAGCAGCCCCGCGGACAGGGACTCCTACGAGCAGTACTTC.